The 17 T cell receptor beta chains below come from one sample, sequenced in a study of T cell changes during pregnancy in multiple sclerosis. The assay was immunoSEQ multiplex PCR, and TCRdb's table has in-frame clones only and misses some. Among about 41,000 clones listed, 90% to 95% were seen once. The sample consisted of CD8+ T cells from peripheral blood mononuclear cells, taken in the third trimester of pregnancy. The receptor set was obtained from a female donor with multiple sclerosis, enrolled in a pregnancy study.

V and J are TRBV11-3 and TRBJ2-1, with 8 bases fitting TRBD1. CDR3 length: 16 residues. The V segment lost 2 bases and the J segment 6 bases; nucleotides outside the gene matches: 9. Germline V CDR1 and CDR2: SGHNT, YENEEA. CDR3 in amino acids: CASSLTDRGGFNEQFF. CDR3 coding DNA: TGTGCCAGCAGCTTAACCGACAGGGGCGGGTTCAATGAGCAGTTCTTC.

This chain connects TRBV5-6 to TRBJ1-2; 8 positions agree with TRBD1. Germline assignment: CDR1 SGHDT and CDR2 YYEEEE. The V and J ends lost 2 bases and 4 bases, in that order; junction bases with no gene match: 4. The CDR3 is made up of 14 amino acids. The CDR3 reads CASSFSGGLYGYTF. The CDR3 DNA is TGTGCCAGCAGCTTCTCAGGGGGCCTCTATGGCTACACCTTC.

The rearrangement joins TRBV28 to TRBJ2-3; TRBD2 matches 7 bases. The CDR3 contains 15 residues. The trim removed 7 bases at V and 0 bases at J, leaving 7 bases unmatched. The germline CDR1 and CDR2 sequences are MDHEN and SYDVKM. The CDR3 nucleotides are TGTGCCAGCAATCTGGGGGACTATAGCACAGATACGCAGTATTTT. Translation gives CASNLGDYSTDTQYF.

The V gene is TRBV6-5, the J gene TRBJ1-1; the D gene is possibly TRBD1 (5 bases). The CDR3 length is 13 residues. V shed 6 bases and J shed 1 base, with 9 bases lying between them. Germline loops: CDR1 MNHEY, CDR2 SVGAGI. The CDR3 region is CASRSTANTEAFF. The DNA of the CDR3 is TGTGCCAGCAGGTCGACAGCGAACACTGAAGCTTTCTTT.

This sequence joins TRBV9 and TRBJ2-1, with 8 positions matching TRBD2. This CDR3 region has 15 residues. Germline V gene sequence: CDR1 SGDLS, CDR2 YYNGEE. J gave up 1 base and V 5 bases, and 5 bases lay outside the gene matches. This chain's CDR3 is CASSVSGASYNEQFF. Here the CDR3 DNA reads TGTGCCAGCAGTGTTAGCGGGGCGTCCTACAATGAGCAGTTCTTC.

V gene TRBV13 combines with J gene TRBJ2-6; TRBD1 matches 7 bases. With 5 bases clipped from V and 0 bases from J, the junction kept 13 bases outside the gene matches. Germline CDR1 PRHDT, CDR2 FYEKMQ (reference sequence). The CDR3 has 19 residues. CDR3 protein: CASSAIWDRASSGANVLTF. CDR3 nucleotides: TGTGCCAGCAGCGCCATATGGGACAGAGCTAGCTCTGGGGCCAACGTCCTGACTTTC. The full variable domain, in which reference TRBV13 and TRBJ2-6 provide the parts outside the CDR3, is AAGVIQSPRHLIKEKRETATLKCYPIPRHDTVYWYQQGPGQDPQFLISFYEKMQSDKGSIPDRFSAQQFSDYHSELNMSSLELGDSALYFCASSAIWDRASSGANVLTFGAGSRLTVL.

CDR3 loop: CASSSASRTGNSNQPQHF. CDR3 in DNA: TGTGCCAGCAGTTCGGCTTCCAGGACAGGCAATAGCAATCAGCCCCAGCATTTT. V and J are TRBV28 and TRBJ1-5; 7 bases match TRBD1. J gave up 0 bases and V 4 bases, and 12 bases lay outside the gene matches. Per germline, CDR1 MDHEN and CDR2 SYDVKM. This CDR3 is 18 amino acids long.

The chain recombines TRBV30 with TRBJ1-1, with TRBD1 identical over 7 bases. The ends lost 2 bases at V and 10 bases at J; junction bases unmatched: 16. CDR1 is GTSNPN and CDR2 is SVGIG in the germline V gene (reference sequence). This CDR3 is built from 15 residues. CDR3 residues: CAWSPSLGGLGGAFF. The CDR3 coding sequence is TGTGCCTGGAGTCCCTCCCTAGGGGGCCTCGGAGGAGCTTTCTTT.

This clone appeared many times. The rearrangement links TRBV30 to TRBJ2-2; 9 nucleotides line up with TRBD1. CDR1 and CDR2 from the germline V gene are GTSNPN and SVGIG (reference sequence). This CDR3 has 15 residues. Unmatched junction bases numbered 9, after V lost 4 bases and J lost 6 bases. CDR3 sequence: CAWKDRQGDSGELFF. In nucleotides, the CDR3 is TGTGCCTGGAAGGATAGACAGGGGGACTCCGGGGAGCTGTTTTTT.

The chain joins TRBV4-3 to TRBJ1-5, with D tentatively TRBD1 (5 bases). The CDR3 consists of 14 residues. CDR1 is LGHNA, CDR2 YSLEER, per germline. V was pared by 4 bases and J by 9 bases, with 16 bases between. The CDR3 nucleotides read TGCGCCAGCAGCCCGGGACTTTCGGGGAGGCCCCAGCATTTT. Translated: CASSPGLSGRPQHF.

The gene calls are TRBV6-4 and TRBJ2-1, with TRBD2 matching 8 bases. J gave up 5 bases and V 3 bases, and 3 bases lay outside the gene matches. The CDR3 runs to 14 residues. In germline, CDR1 is MRHNA, CDR2 SNTAGT. CDR3 DNA sequence: TGTGCCAGCAGTGATCCCGGGAGGGACAATGAGCAGTTCTTC. It codes for CASSDPGRDNEQFF.

This sequence joins TRBV27 and TRBJ2-4; D perhaps matches TRBD1 (6 bases). Trimming stripped 5 bases from V and 5 bases from J, with 16 bases between. CDR3 length: 15 amino acids. Looked up from germline, CDR1 is MNHEY and CDR2 is SMNVEV (reference sequence). The CDR3 here is CASSPRGTGQNIQYF. The CDR3 DNA reads as TGTGCCAGCAGTCCCCGAGGCACAGGGCAAAACATTCAGTACTTC.

The chain is built from TRBV28 and TRBJ1-4; D might be TRBD1 (5 bases). Trimming took 4 bases from V and 3 from J, leaving 12 bases between them. Germline V CDR1 and CDR2: MDHEN, SYDVKM. CDR3 size: 15 residues. The CDR3 DNA is TGTGCCAGCAGTTCACAGGAGTTTTCTAATGAAAAACTGTTTTTT. Its protein is CASSSQEFSNEKLFF.

This clone was counted once. J is TRBJ2-7 and V is TRBV2; a weak D match, TRBD1 (6 bases). V was shortened by 4 bases and J by 2 bases, with 9 bases between the two germline ends. Germline V gene data show CDR1 as SNHLY and CDR2 as FYNNEI. The CDR3 runs to 13 residues. DNA for the CDR3: TGTGCCAGCAGTGCTGACAGGACCTACGAGCAGTACTTC. Protein: CASSADRTYEQYF.

V is TRBV27 and J is TRBJ1-2; no clear D gene. The CDR3 is made up of 12 amino acids. CDR1 MNHEY and CDR2 SMNVEV come from the germline V gene (reference sequence). The V and J ends lost 6 bases and 6 bases respectively, with 11 bases between them. The CDR3 loop reads CASRDLGDGYTF. The CDR3 nucleotides read TGTGCCAGCAGGGACCTCGGGGATGGCTACACCTTC.

The chain links TRBV28 to TRBJ1-5; 10 bases match TRBD1. Germline CDR1 is MDHEN and CDR2 is SYDVKM. After removal of 3 bases from V and 6 bases from J, the junction contained 2 bases not matched to a gene. The CDR3 runs to 14 residues. CDR3 residues: CASSFGDRGQPQHF. In DNA form, the CDR3 reads TGTGCCAGCAGTTTTGGGGACAGGGGTCAGCCCCAGCATTTT.

The chain links TRBV7-6 to TRBJ1-2, with 10 bases matching TRBD1. Trimming cost V 4 bases and J 8 bases; bases outside gene matches: 13. Germline V lookup: CDR1 SGHVS, CDR2 FNYEAQ. The CDR3 has 16 amino acids. The CDR3 DNA reads as TGTGCCAGCAGCTCCCTGTTGACAGGGGGCGCCTACGGCTACACCTTC. This translates into CASSSLLTGGAYGYTF.